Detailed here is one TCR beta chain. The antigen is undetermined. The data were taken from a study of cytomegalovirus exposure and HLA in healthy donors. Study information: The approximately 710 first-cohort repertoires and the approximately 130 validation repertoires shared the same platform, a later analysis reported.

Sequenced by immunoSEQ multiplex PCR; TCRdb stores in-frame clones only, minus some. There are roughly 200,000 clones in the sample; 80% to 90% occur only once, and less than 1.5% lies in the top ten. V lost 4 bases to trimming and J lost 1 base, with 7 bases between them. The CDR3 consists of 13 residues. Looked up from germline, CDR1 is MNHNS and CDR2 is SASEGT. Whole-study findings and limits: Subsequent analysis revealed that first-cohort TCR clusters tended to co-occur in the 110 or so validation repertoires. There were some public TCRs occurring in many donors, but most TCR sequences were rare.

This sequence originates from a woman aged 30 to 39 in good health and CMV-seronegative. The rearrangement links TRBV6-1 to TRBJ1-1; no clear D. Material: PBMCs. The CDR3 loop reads CASSGGRNTEAFF. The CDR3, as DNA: TGTGCCAGCAGTGGTGGCAGGAACACTGAAGCTTTCTTT.